The rows below give T cell receptor beta chains drawn from one sample of a study of T cells in Graves' hyperthyroidism and ophthalmopathy. MiXCR, run by TCRdb on the multiplex PCR reads, gives a single entry per CDR3 protein. The table has 480,000 or so distinct CDR3 sequences, around an eighth seen once. Input material: blood. These receptors came from a woman younger than 30 with Graves' hyperthyroidism. Both conserved end residues are part of each CDR3. D genes are given only for firm matches. Rows give clone size only sometimes, using once, few, many, or a class for an expanded clone.

many,NA,TRBV6-2/TRBV6-3,TRBJ2-1,TGTGCCAGCAGTGCCCCAGGAGGGCGGAGAGGCAATGAGCAGTTCTTC,CASSAPGGRRGNEQFF
NA,TRBD1,TRBV12-3/TRBV12-4,TRBJ1-1,TGTGCCAGCATGCGGGACAGGGGGTCTGAAGCTTTCTTT,CASMRDRGSEAFF
many,NA,TRBV3-1,TRBJ2-6,TGTGCCAGCAGCCAAGGGACGTTTTCTGGGGCCAACGTCCTGACTTTC,CASSQGTFSGANVLTF
many,NA,TRBV6-1,TRBJ2-7,TGTGCCAGCAGAGGATGGACAGCCTACGAGCAGTACTTC,CASRGWTAYEQYF
many,TRBD1,TRBV12-3/TRBV12-4,TRBJ1-2,TGTGCCAGCAGTTTAGACAGGGGGGCTTATGGCTACACCTTC,CASSLDRGAYGYTF
many,NA,TRBV6-1,TRBJ1-4,TGTGCCAGCAGTCCCCAAGGGGGAAGGCCTAATGAAAAACTGTTTTTT,CASSPQGGRPNEKLFF
many,TRBD1,TRBV11-3,TRBJ1-2,TGTGCCAGCATCGGTGAGGTACAGGGGGCTGATGGCTACACCTTC,CASIGEVQGADGYTF
NA,NA,TRBV11-3,TRBJ1-2,TGTGCCAGCAGTCCTACGATTAACTATGGCTACACCTTC,CASSPTINYGYTF
few,TRBD2,TRBV6-6,TRBJ2-3,TGTGCCAGCAGTTACGGGCAGCTAGCGGGAGTAGCTGATACGCAGTATTTT,CASSYGQLAGVADTQYF
many,NA,TRBV27,TRBJ1-1,TGTGCCAGCAGTCCCGAAATTTGGAACACTGAAGCTTTCTTT,CASSPEIWNTEAFF
few,TRBD2,TRBV9,TRBJ2-5,TGTGCCAGCAGCGTAGGGGGTAGCGGGTTCGTCGGCATCCAAGAGACCCAGTACTTC,CASSVGGSGFVGIQETQYF
NA,NA,TRBV27,TRBJ1-1,TGTGCCAGCAGTACCGCCGGAGTACCTGAAGCTTTCTTT,CASSTAGVPEAFF
many,NA,TRBV7-7,TRBJ2-7,TGTGCTAGCAGCTTAGCCCCGAAGGGTCAAGGCGAGCAGTACTTC,CASSLAPKGQGEQYF
NA,TRBD2,TRBV19,TRBJ2-2,TGTGCCAGTAGAACATGGACTAGCGGGAGGACCGGGGAGCTGTTTTTT,CASRTWTSGRTGELFF
many,NA,TRBV20-1,TRBJ1-2,TGCAGTGCTAGAGATCGAGGTGGGGTAACGATCTATGGCTACACCTTC,CSARDRGGVTIYGYTF
many,TRBD2,TRBV2,TRBJ2-3,TGTGCCAGCAGTGAAGTAGGGGCTAGCGGAAGCACAGATACGCAGTATTTT,CASSEVGASGSTDTQYF
many,TRBD1,TRBV11-2,TRBJ1-1,TGTGCCAGCAGCTTAGGGGCAGGGGGTGGCACTGAAGCTTTCTTT,CASSLGAGGGTEAFF
few,NA,TRBV5-1,TRBJ2-3,TGCGCCAGCAGCCTCGGGACTCTTGGCACAGATACGCAGTATTTT,CASSLGTLGTDTQYF
many,NA,TRBV29-1,TRBJ1-1,TGCAGCGTTGAAAAAACGGCGAACACTGAAGCTTTCTTT,CSVEKTANTEAFF
NA,NA,TRBV6-5,TRBJ1-3,TGTGCCAGCAGTTACTCGATGGGGGTCTCTGGAAACACCATATATTTT,CASSYSMGVSGNTIYF
many,NA,TRBV7-8,TRBJ2-6,TGTGCCAGCAGCTTCTCCAGCTCTGGGGCCAACGTCCTGACTTTC,CASSFSSSGANVLTF
many,NA,TRBV2,TRBJ1-1,TGTGCCAGCAGTGGTGGGATTACTGAAGCTTTCTTT,CASSGGITEAFF
NA,TRBD1,TRBV20-1,TRBJ2-7,TGCAGTGCCCAAGGACAGGCGAGCTCCTACGAGCAGTACTTC,CSAQGQASSYEQYF
few,NA,TRBV19,TRBJ1-4,TGTGCCAGTAGTCGTGACCCCAGCCGAAATGAAAAACTGTTTTTT,CASSRDPSRNEKLFF
NA,NA,TRBV5-1,TRBJ2-1,TGCGCCAGCAGCGACATAAGGGGGAATGATGAGCAGTTCTTC,CASSDIRGNDEQFF
NA,NA,TRBV5-1,TRBJ2-2,TGCGCCAGCAGCTTCACACCTAACACCGGGGAGCTGTTTTTT,CASSFTPNTGELFF
many,TRBD1,TRBV2,TRBJ2-2,TGTGCCAGCAGCATCGGGGGACAGGGTCCGGGAACCGGGGAGCTGTTTTTT,CASSIGGQGPGTGELFF
many,TRBD2,TRBV10-3,TRBJ2-3,TGTGCCATCAGTGAGCCAGAAGTTGGCGGGAGTGGTAAGGATACGCAGTATTTT,CAISEPEVGGSGKDTQYF
many,NA,TRBV7-9,TRBJ1-2,TGTGCCAGCAGCCCGGACACTTCCTGGCATGGCTACACCTTC,CASSPDTSWHGYTF
NA,NA,TRBV19,TRBJ2-7,TGTGCCAGTAGTATCTGGGACCAGGAGCAGTACTTC,CASSIWDQEQYF
NA,NA,TRBV6-1,TRBJ1-4,TGTGCCAGCAGCGGGGCTCCGATTTCGAGGGATGAAAAACTGTTTTTT,CASSGAPISRDEKLFF
many,TRBD1,TRBV7-9,TRBJ2-3,TGTGCCAGCAGCTCGGGACAGGGGAGGGGAGATACGCAGTATTTT,CASSSGQGRGDTQYF
many,NA,TRBV6-1,TRBJ2-1,TGTGCCAGCAGTTACACGGGATGGTCCTACAATGAGCAGTTCTTC,CASSYTGWSYNEQFF
many,NA,TRBV28,TRBJ1-1,TGTGCCAGCAGTTTTGGTGGGGGAGGGGGGAACACTGAAGCTTTCTTT,CASSFGGGGGNTEAFF
many,NA,TRBV12-3/TRBV12-4,TRBJ1-2,TGTGCCAGCAGCCCGGAAGCGTTTGGCTATGGCTACACCTTC,CASSPEAFGYGYTF
few,NA,TRBV10-3,TRBJ2-1,TGTGCCATCGCCGGGACCTACAATGAGCAGTTCTTC,CAIAGTYNEQFF
many,NA,TRBV20-1,TRBJ1-6,TGCAGTGCTAGAGAAGATCAGGGTTCACCCCTCCACTTT,CSAREDQGSPLHF
many,TRBD2,TRBV12-3/TRBV12-4,TRBJ2-1,TGTGCCAGCAGCCAGCGGGAGTATTACAATGAGCAGTTCTTC,CASSQREYYNEQFF
NA,TRBD2,TRBV20-1,TRBJ2-2,TGCAGTGCTCCTCTGAGGGAGGGCGGCACCGGGGAGCTGTTTTTT,CSAPLREGGTGELFF
many,NA,TRBV11-3,TRBJ1-1,TGTGCCAGCAGCTATCGGGGGGCGGGCACTGAAGCTTTCTTT,CASSYRGAGTEAFF
many,NA,TRBV19,TRBJ1-3,TGTGCCAGTAGTGCGGGACTCCTGCTCTCTGGAAACACCATATATTTT,CASSAGLLLSGNTIYF
many,NA,TRBV5-5,TRBJ1-2,TGTGCCAGCAGCTTGGTTCCCTCGGGCTATGGCTACACCTTC,CASSLVPSGYGYTF
many,NA,TRBV18,TRBJ1-2,TGTGCCAGCTCCGACAGTCACCCCCTTAACTATGGCTACACCTTC,CASSDSHPLNYGYTF
few,NA,TRBV3-1,TRBJ1-2,TGTGCCAGCAGCCAAGTAGGGGCGGATGGCTACACCTTC,CASSQVGADGYTF
many,NA,TRBV5-8,TRBJ2-1,TGTGCCACCCTACCGACTAGTGGAGGTTCCTACAATGAGCAGTTCTTC,CATLPTSGGSYNEQFF
NA,TRBD1,TRBV5-1,TRBJ1-1,TGCGCCAGCAGCCCCGAAAGATGGACAGGCCGTCTGGGCGAAGCTTTCTTT,CASSPERWTGRLGEAFF
NA,TRBD2,TRBV5-5,TRBJ2-2,TGTGCCAGCAGCCCGGGGACTAGCGGGGCGAACAGGCACCGGGGAGCTGTTTTT,CASSPGTSGANRHRGAVF
many,TRBD2,TRBV6-1,TRBJ2-1,TGTGCCAGCAGTGAATTCGTACTAGCGGGAGTGAGTGAGCAGTTCTTC,CASSEFVLAGVSEQFF
many,TRBD1,TRBV20-1,TRBJ1-1,TGCAGTGCTAGAGTAAACAGGGGGTTGACTGAAGCTTTCTTT,CSARVNRGLTEAFF
NA,TRBD1,TRBV5-4,TRBJ2-7,TGTGCCAGCAGTCTACCGGGACAGGGGATATACGAGCAGTACTTC,CASSLPGQGIYEQYF
few,NA,TRBV4-2,TRBJ2-7,TGTGCCAGCAGCCAAGAGGGGGCAGGGAACTCCTACGAGCAGTACTTC,CASSQEGAGNSYEQYF
many,TRBD1,TRBV18,TRBJ1-6,TGTGCCAGCTCAGCCGGGACAGGGTTTTCACCCCTCCACTTT,CASSAGTGFSPLHF
many,NA,TRBV12-3/TRBV12-4,TRBJ1-1,TGTGCCAGCACCGGACAGTTCATGAACACTGAAGCTTTCTTT,CASTGQFMNTEAFF
few,NA,TRBV19,TRBJ1-1,TGTGCCAGTAGTATGGCCGGGGGGGTTACTGAAGCTTTCTTT,CASSMAGGVTEAFF
NA,NA,TRBV7-3,TRBJ2-1,TGTGCCAGCAGCTTAAACGGGTTCAATGAGCAGTTCTTC,CASSLNGFNEQFF
NA,NA,TRBV7-3,TRBJ2-2,TGTGCCAGCAGCTTCGGGGGAGGTTCAGTTGCGGAGCTGTTTTTT,CASSFGGGSVAELFF
many,NA,TRBV3-1,TRBJ2-4,TGTGCCAGCAGCCAAGGGCGGGCCAAAAACATTCAGTACTTC,CASSQGRAKNIQYF
many,NA,TRBV7-9,TRBJ2-5,TGTGCCAGCAGCTTAGCTTCCCAGGGGCTGGACCAGTACTTC,CASSLASQGLDQYF
NA,NA,TRBV28,TRBJ1-1,TGTGCCAGCAGTTTGGAGGGACAGAACACTGAAGCTTTCTTT,CASSLEGQNTEAFF
many,NA,TRBV3-1,TRBJ1-2,TGTGCCAGCAGCCAAGAGGGCGGAAACTATGGCTACACCTTC,CASSQEGGNYGYTF